The 23 T cell receptor beta chains below all came from one sample that was sequenced in a study of early T cells in non-severe SARS-CoV-2 infection. TCRdb reprocessed the 5' RACE reads via MiXCR and lists one record per CDR3 protein. The top ten hold 0.95% to 1.5% of the sample, which has tens of thousands of distinct CDR3 sequences, 12% seen once. Sequencing input: whole blood. The receptors were sampled from an adult who was a healthcare worker with PCR-confirmed SARS-CoV-2 infection or an uninfected control (not recorded which).

The V and J genes are TRBV4-3 and TRBJ2-1; TRBD2 matches at 8 bases. The CDR3 spans 17 residues. CDR1 and CDR2 (germline): LGHNA, YSLEER. Unmatched junction bases numbered 13, after V lost 1 base and J lost 8 bases. The CDR3 protein is CASSQAVLAAVGDEQFF. The CDR3 region has the DNA TGCGCCAGCAGCCAAGCGGTACTAGCGGCAGTTGGCGATGAGCAGTTCTTC.

The rearrangement joins TRBV10-3 to TRBJ2-2; D remains ambiguous. Germline-derived CDR1 and CDR2 are ENHRY and SYGVKD. Trimming left V 3 bases short and J 4 bases short, with 3 bases between. The CDR3 covers 12 residues. CDR3 protein: CAISEVTGELFF. The CDR3 DNA is TGTGCCATCAGTGAAGTCACCGGGGAGCTGTTTTTT.

The rearrangement links TRBV25-1 to TRBJ1-4; 9 bases align to TRBD1. In germline, CDR1 is MGHDK, CDR2 SYGVNS. V shed 5 bases, J shed 10 bases, and the junction held 8 bases outside the gene matches. The CDR3 runs to 14 residues. The CDR3 protein is CASSRTQGAGKLFF. The CDR3 coding sequence is TGTGCCAGCAGTCGCACACAGGGGGCCGGAAAACTGTTTTTT.

This clonotype was observed a handful of times. The rearrangement uses TRBV28 and TRBJ2-7; 10 bases align to TRBD2. V was clipped by 6 bases and J by 3 bases; unmatched bases: 8. Germline CDR1 MDHEN, CDR2 SYDVKM. This CDR3 has 15 residues. CDR3 amino acids: CASSLRTSGHYEQYF. In DNA form, the CDR3 reads TGTGCCAGCAGCCTCCGGACTAGCGGACACTACGAGCAGTACTTC.

The chain has TRBV29-1 and TRBJ2-7; D remains ambiguous. Germline CDR1 and CDR2: SQVTM and ANQGSEA. The CDR3 extends over 12 amino acids. Trimming took off 6 bases at V and 2 bases at J, with 11 bases between the two ends. The CDR3 DNA sequence: TGCAGCGTCGGGCCCAATCCCTACGAGCAGTACTTC. Protein: CSVGPNPYEQYF.

The sample holds many counts of this clonotype. The chain recombines TRBV30 with TRBJ2-7, with 7 nucleotides matching TRBD1. The germline CDR1 and CDR2 sequences are GTSNPN and SVGIG (reference sequence). After removal of 0 bases from V and 0 bases from J, the junction contained 2 bases not matched to a gene. The CDR3 is 14 residues long. DNA of the CDR3: TGTGCCTGGAGTGTACGGGACAGCTCCTACGAGCAGTACTTC. Its protein product is CAWSVRDSSYEQYF.

This clonotype came up many times. The chain has TRBV6-6 and TRBJ1-2; D gene unclear. The germline gives CDR1 MNHNY, CDR2 SVGAGI (reference sequence). The V end was cut by 4 bases, the J end by 0 bases, with 12 bases between. The CDR3 covers 15 residues. The CDR3 sequence is CASSSSEKANYGYTF. CDR3 nucleotides: TGTGCCAGCAGTTCCTCGGAGAAAGCTAACTATGGCTACACCTTC.

This clonotype has at least ten counts. This chain joins TRBV12-3 or TRBV12-4 and TRBJ1-1; D is undetermined. V was clipped by 7 bases and J by 1 base, with 13 bases between them. This CDR3 has 14 residues. CDR3 residues: CASTRNGRNTEAFF. The CDR3 nucleotides are TGTGCCAGCACCCGAAATGGTCGGAACACTGAAGCTTTCTTT.

The chain joins TRBV2 to TRBJ2-1, with TRBD1 matching over 7 bases. V was pared by 6 bases and J by 9 bases, with 5 bases of the junction left unmatched. This CDR3 is built from 12 residues. CDR1 and CDR2 (germline): SNHLY, FYNNEI. Written as DNA, the CDR3 is TGTGCCAGCAGGAGCAGGGGGTTTGAGCAGTTCTTC. Translated, it gives CASRSRGFEQFF.

This clonotype was counted ten times or more. This chain connects TRBV27 to TRBJ1-3; unclear D gene. From germline, CDR1 is MNHEY and CDR2 SMNVEV (reference sequence). This CDR3 spans 13 amino acids. V lost 5 bases and J lost 2, with 7 bases in between. CDR3 loop: CASSKGTGNTIYF. The CDR3 nucleotides are TGTGCCAGCAGTAAAGGGACTGGAAACACCATATATTTT.

The sample holds one count of this clonotype. This chain connects TRBV7-2 to TRBJ2-4, with 8 positions matching TRBD2. Germline CDR1 is SGHTA and CDR2 is FQGNSA. The CDR3 contains 17 residues. The J segment lost 0 bases and the V segment lost 1 base, leaving 5 bases of the junction unmatched. Here the CDR3 reads CASSLVASGGAKNIQYF. Here the CDR3 DNA reads TGTGCCAGCAGCTTAGTGGCCAGCGGGGGAGCCAAAAACATTCAGTACTTC.

At least ten counts were recorded for this clonotype. The rearrangement uses TRBV27 and TRBJ1-1, with 8 bases matching TRBD1. CDR3 size: 14 residues. Germline V gene sequence: CDR1 MNHEY, CDR2 SMNVEV (reference sequence). Trimming took 3 bases from V and 7 from J; bases not matched to a gene: 7. Here the CDR3 reads CASSLSGGWGEAFF. The CDR3 bases are TGTGCCAGCAGTTTGTCAGGGGGCTGGGGTGAAGCTTTCTTT.

Only a few counts were recorded for this clonotype. The chain links TRBV6-5 to TRBJ2-1; TRBD2 might be the D (6 bases). The germline V gene has CDR1 MNHEY and CDR2 SVGAGI. The CDR3 spans 16 residues. The V gene lost 0 bases and the J gene lost 3 bases, with 12 bases spanning the gap. The CDR3 DNA is TGTGCCAGCAGTTACTCGATTGGCGGGATCTACAATGAGCAGTTCTTC. Protein product: CASSYSIGGIYNEQFF.

The table lists this clonotype with many counts. The chain has TRBV7-8 and TRBJ2-7; 9 nucleotides align to TRBD2. This CDR3 region has 16 residues. After removal of 5 bases from V and 1 base from J, the junction contained 9 bases not matched to a gene. Germline loops: CDR1 SGHVS, CDR2 FQNEAQ. The DNA of the CDR3 is TGTGCCAGCAGCAGAAGGGCGGGAGGGCCATCCTACGAGCAGTACTTC. The encoded protein is CASSRRAGGPSYEQYF.

This clonotype was found many times. The V call is TRBV29-1, the J call TRBJ2-7; D not resolved. Germline CDR1 reads SQVTM; CDR2 reads ANQGSEA. This CDR3 has 11 residues. Trimming pared 5 bases from V and 6 bases from J, leaving 11 bases between. The CDR3 region has the DNA TGCAGCGTTCGGACCACCCTCGAGCAGTACTTC. The encoded protein is CSVRTTLEQYF.

This clonotype was picked up many times. Relative to the germline gene, one junction end is altered; a read error may explain this. This chain joins TRBV29-1 and TRBJ2-2, with 7 bases that match TRBD1. The germline CDR1 and CDR2 sequences are SQVTM and ANQGSEA. The CDR3 length is 15 residues. Here the CDR3 DNA reads TGCAGCGTTGAAGGGGGACAGTCGAAGACCGGGGAGCTGTTTTTT. This encodes CSVEGGQSKTGELFF.

This clonotype was recorded many times. V gene TRBV20-1 combines with J gene TRBJ2-3; a possible D gene is TRBD1 (5 bases). The germline V and J ends were trimmed by 4 bases and 4 bases, with 18 bases remaining between them. Germline CDR1 is DFQATT and CDR2 is SNEGSKA (reference sequence). This CDR3 comprises 15 residues. The CDR3 loop is CSATPGPPGSDTQYF. The CDR3 region has the DNA TGCAGTGCTACCCCCGGGCCCCCAGGGTCAGATACGCAGTATTTT.

This clonotype showed up many times. The chain combines TRBV7-2 with TRBJ2-7, with 9 bases fitting TRBD1. Germline V gene data show CDR1 as SGHTA and CDR2 as FQGNSA. The CDR3 has 14 residues. V lost 5 bases and J lost 1; bases outside the gene matches: 3. In DNA, the CDR3 is TGTGCCAGCAGCACGGGACAGGGATCCTACGAGCAGTACTTC. Translated: CASSTGQGSYEQYF.

This chain connects TRBV9 to TRBJ2-3, with D possibly TRBD1 on 6 matching bases. The V and J ends lost 0 bases and 2 bases respectively, with 13 bases between them. Germline V gene lookup returns CDR1 SGDLS and CDR2 YYNGEE. The CDR3 has 16 residues. The CDR3 here is CASSVGPGENTDTQYF. The CDR3 bases are TGTGCCAGCAGCGTAGGTCCAGGGGAGAACACAGATACGCAGTATTTT.

This clonotype has a count of ten or more. The chain joins TRBV10-3 to TRBJ2-1; 10 bases are shared with TRBD2. Trimming removed 7 bases from V and 7 bases from J; junction bases left unmatched: 4. The CDR3 has 13 residues. The germline V gene has CDR1 ENHRY and CDR2 SYGVKD. CDR3 sequence (DNA): TGTGCCATCACTAGCGGGAGTATAAATGAGCAGTTCTTC. Its translation is CAITSGSINEQFF.

Ten or more counts support this clonotype. This chain links TRBV10-3 with TRBJ1-1; no firm D call. Germline CDR1 reads ENHRY; CDR2 reads SYGVKD. This CDR3 is 13 amino acids long. The germline V and J ends were trimmed by 0 bases and 4 bases, with 6 bases remaining between them. The CDR3 DNA reads TGTGCCATCAGTGAGTCGAGCGGCACTGAAGCTTTCTTT. It translates to CAISESSGTEAFF.

This clonotype was seen only a few times. V gene TRBV29-1 combines with J gene TRBJ1-2; D not resolved. The germline V gene has CDR1 SQVTM and CDR2 ANQGSEA. This CDR3 has 12 amino acids. Trimming pared 4 bases from V and 0 bases from J, leaving 6 bases between. The CDR3, as DNA: TGCAGCGTTGCCAGGTCTAACTATGGCTACACCTTC. Translating gives CSVARSNYGYTF.

This clonotype was seen repeatedly, ten times or more. The rearrangement joins TRBV27 to TRBJ1-1; TRBD1 matches 9 bases. V shed 5 bases and J 11 bases; nucleotides not matched to a gene: 6. The CDR3 sequence is 12 residues long. In germline, CDR1 is MNHEY, CDR2 SMNVEV (reference sequence). The chain's CDR3 is CASSPGQGLAFF. CDR3 DNA: TGTGCCAGCAGTCCAGGACAGGGGTTGGCTTTCTTT.